This T cell receptor beta chain was captured by sequencing in a study of human T cells and chemical hapten exposure. Each CDR3 protein is one row after TCRdb ran MiXCR on the RACE reads. This table holds 65,000 to 95,000 distinct CDR3 sequences, less than 8.5% found once. Germline V CDR1 and CDR2: SGHTA, FQGNSA. The CDR3 consists of 19 residues. V gave up 5 bases and J gave up 2 bases; unmatched junction bases: 16. Noted time point: patch test 2, 6 weeks after DPC sensitization. Treatment meaning: therapeutic diphenylcyclopropenone sensitization with weekly scalp DPC. Study results and limitations: There were significantly more large CDR3 similarity clusters among expanded TCRs than among controls.

This clonotype was observed at least ten times. What it recognizes is unknown. Sequencing was performed on whole blood, taken in connection with sensitization to the hapten diphenylcyclopropenone (DPC). The sequence came from a woman aged 25 to 39 with alopecia areata. Some clones in this sample may be carry-over from other donors' samples. This chain joins TRBV7-2 and TRBJ1-5; TRBD1 aligns across 9 bases. CDR3 DNA: TGTGCCAGCAGCCAAAGCTACACGGGACAGGGAAGAGGCAATCAGCCCCAGCATTTT. Translating gives CASSQSYTGQGRGNQPQHF.